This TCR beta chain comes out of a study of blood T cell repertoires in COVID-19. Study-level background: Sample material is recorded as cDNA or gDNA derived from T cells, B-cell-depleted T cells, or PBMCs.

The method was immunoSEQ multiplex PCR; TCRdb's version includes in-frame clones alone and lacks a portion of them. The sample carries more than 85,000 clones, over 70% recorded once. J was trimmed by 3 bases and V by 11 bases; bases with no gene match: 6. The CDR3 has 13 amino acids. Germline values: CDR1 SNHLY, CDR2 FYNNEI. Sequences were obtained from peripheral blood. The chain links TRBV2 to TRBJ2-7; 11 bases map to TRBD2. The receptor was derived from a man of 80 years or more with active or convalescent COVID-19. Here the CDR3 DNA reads TGTGCCGGGAGACTAGCGGGGCGCTACGAGCAGTACTTC. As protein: CAGRLAGRYEQYF. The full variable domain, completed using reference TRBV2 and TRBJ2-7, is EPEVTQTPSHQVTQMGQEVILRCVPISNHLYFYWYRQILGQKVEFLVSFYNNEISEKSEIFDDQFSVERPDGSNFTLKIRSTKLEDSAMYFCAGRLAGRYEQYFGPGTRLTVT.